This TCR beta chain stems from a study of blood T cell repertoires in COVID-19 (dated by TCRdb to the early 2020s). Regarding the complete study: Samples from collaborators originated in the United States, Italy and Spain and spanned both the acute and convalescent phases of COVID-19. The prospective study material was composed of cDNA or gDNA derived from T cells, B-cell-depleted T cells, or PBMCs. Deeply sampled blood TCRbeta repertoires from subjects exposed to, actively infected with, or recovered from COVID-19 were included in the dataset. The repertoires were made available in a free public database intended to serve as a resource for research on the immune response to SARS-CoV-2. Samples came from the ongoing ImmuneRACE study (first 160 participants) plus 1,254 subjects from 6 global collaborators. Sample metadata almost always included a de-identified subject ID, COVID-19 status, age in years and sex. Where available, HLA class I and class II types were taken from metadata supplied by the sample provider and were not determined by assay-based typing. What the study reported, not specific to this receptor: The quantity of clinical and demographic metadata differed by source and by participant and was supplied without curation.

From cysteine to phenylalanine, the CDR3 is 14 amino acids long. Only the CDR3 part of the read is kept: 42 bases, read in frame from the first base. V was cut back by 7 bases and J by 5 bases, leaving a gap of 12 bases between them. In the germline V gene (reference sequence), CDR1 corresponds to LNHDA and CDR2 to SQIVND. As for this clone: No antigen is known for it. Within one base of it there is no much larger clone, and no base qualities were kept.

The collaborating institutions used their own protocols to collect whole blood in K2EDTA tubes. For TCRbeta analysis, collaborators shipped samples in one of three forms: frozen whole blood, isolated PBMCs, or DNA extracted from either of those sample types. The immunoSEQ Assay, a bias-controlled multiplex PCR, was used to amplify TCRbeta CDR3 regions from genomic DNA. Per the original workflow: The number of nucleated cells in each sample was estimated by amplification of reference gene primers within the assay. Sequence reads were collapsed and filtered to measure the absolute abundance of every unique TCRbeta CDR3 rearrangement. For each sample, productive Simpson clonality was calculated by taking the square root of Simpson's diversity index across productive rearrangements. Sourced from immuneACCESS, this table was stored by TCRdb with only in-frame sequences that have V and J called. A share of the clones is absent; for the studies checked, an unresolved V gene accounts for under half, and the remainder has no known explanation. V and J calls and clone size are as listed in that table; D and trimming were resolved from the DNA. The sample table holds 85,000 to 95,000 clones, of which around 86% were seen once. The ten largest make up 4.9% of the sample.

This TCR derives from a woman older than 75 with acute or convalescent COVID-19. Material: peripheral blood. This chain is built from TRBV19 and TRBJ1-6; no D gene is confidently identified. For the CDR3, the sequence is CASKNDKDNSPLHF. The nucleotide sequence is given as TGTGCCAGTAAAAACGACAAGGATAATTCACCCCTCCACTTT. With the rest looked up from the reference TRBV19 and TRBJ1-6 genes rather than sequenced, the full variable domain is DGGITQSPKYLFRKEGQNVTLSCEQNLNHDAMYWYRQDPGQGLRLIYYSQIVNDFQKGDIAEGYSVSREKKESFPLTVTSAQKNPTAFYLCASKNDKDNSPLHFGNGTRLTVT.